Reported below is one T cell receptor beta chain. Its antigen is as yet unknown. The CDR3 has 15 amino acids. Germline V gives CDR1 LNHDA, CDR2 SQIVND (reference sequence). The V gene lost 3 bases and the J gene lost 3 bases, with 14 bases spanning the gap. These data originate in a study of T cell responses to AZD1222 COVID-19 vaccine. The wider study: Second-dose timings of about 4 or about 12 weeks were pooled.

TCRdb's table, derived via immunoSEQ multiplex PCR, lists solely in-frame clones and lacks some. Here the sample spans some 83,000 clones, roughly 88% being singletons. Study-level points and caveats: Targeting of unmutated variant regions was reportedly seen in nearly half of spike-specific TCRs. Only a handful of AZD1222 recipients, several in all, had baseline seropositivity.

The receptor comes from an adult in good health. This chain links TRBV19 with TRBJ1-1; D is undetermined. Here the sequenced sample was peripheral blood, taken on day 0 of AZD1222 vaccination. Here the CDR3 DNA reads TGTGCCAGTAGTATCAGCCTGGTGGTGGACACTGAAGCTTTCTTT. Residues: CASSISLVVDTEAFF.